This passage covers 9 T cell receptor beta chains from one sample sequenced in a study of molecular identifiers for immune sequencing clone quantification. TCRdb called the PCR reads again in MiXCR, with one record for every CDR3 protein. The sample contains 60,000 to 70,000 distinct CDR3 sequences, 15% to 20% of which appear only once. The sequenced sample was naive CD8+ T cells from blood, with Jurkat cell RNA spiked in. As for subset: FACS-sorted CD8+CD4-CCR7+CD45RA+ naive T cells. The origin of the receptors is a human donor in good health. Some libraries in this study had Jurkat cell RNA spiked in.

This clonotype was counted many times. V is TRBV9 and J is TRBJ2-7; possibly TRBD1 or TRBD2 for D (6 bases each). CDR1 SGDLS and CDR2 YYNGEE come from the germline V gene. This CDR3 is 14 amino acids long. Trimming took 4 bases from V and 2 from J, leaving 13 bases between them. The DNA of the CDR3 is TGTGCCAGCAGCCCCGGGGGCACTACCTACGAGCAGTACTTC. This translates into CASSPGGTTYEQYF. The full variable domain, its missing parts supplied by reference TRBV9 and TRBJ2-7, is DSGVTQTPKHLITATGQRVTLRCSPRSGDLSVYWYQQSLDQGLQFLIQYYNGEERAKGNILERFSAQQFPDLHSELNLSSLELGDSALYFCASSPGGTTYEQYFGPGTRLTVT.

This clonotype came up a few times. The V gene is TRBV10-2, the J gene TRBJ2-1; 7 bases agree with TRBD1. The germline CDR1 and CDR2 sequences are WSHSY and SAAADI. The CDR3 is 17 amino acids. Unmatched junction bases numbered 10, after V lost 0 bases and J lost 5 bases. The CDR3 sequence: CASSESGPGGIHNEQFF. CDR3 nucleotide sequence: TGCGCCAGCAGTGAGTCTGGTCCAGGGGGTATCCACAATGAGCAGTTCTTC.

As for this clonotype: A much larger clone differs from this one at a single base, so this may be a read error. The V gene is TRBV5-1, the J gene TRBJ1-1, with D uncertain. The CDR3 spans 13 residues. CDR1 and CDR2 (germline): SGHRS, YFSETQ. DNA of the CDR3: TGCACCAGCAGCTTTAGCAGTAATTATGAAGCTTTCTTT. This translates into CTSSFSSNYEAFF.

This clonotype was counted between two and nine times. The chain joins TRBV6-5 to TRBJ2-3; D gene ambiguous. The germline CDR1 and CDR2 sequences are MNHEY and SVGAGI. CDR3 length equals 13 residues. V lost 0 bases, J lost 6 bases, and 7 bases lay in between. The chain's CDR3 is CASSYSIGDTQYF. In DNA, the CDR3 is TGTGCCAGCAGTTACTCGATCGGGGATACGCAGTATTTT.

About this clonotype: A much more abundant neighbour one base away suggests this may be a read error. J is TRBJ2-7 and V is TRBV27; D remains unclear. This CDR3 has 14 residues. The germline V gene encodes CDR1 MNHEY and CDR2 SMNVEV (reference sequence). This CDR3 reads CASSPTYGSGERYF. In nucleotides, the CDR3 is TGTGCCAGCAGTCCCACATACGGATCGGGCGAGCGGTACTTC.

This clonotype was observed at least ten times. The rearrangement joins TRBV5-1 to TRBJ1-1; D remains unclear. From germline, CDR1 is SGHRS and CDR2 YFSETQ. V shed 4 bases and J shed 4 bases, with 14 bases lying between them. There are 14 residues in the CDR3. CDR3 sequence: CASSASKSFTEAFF. The DNA of the CDR3 is TGCGCCAGCAGCGCCTCAAAGTCATTCACTGAAGCTTTCTTT.

With respect to this clonotype: A much larger clone differs from this one at a single base, so this may be a read error. This sequence joins TRBV4-1 and TRBJ2-1, with D uncertain. V lost 2 bases and J 0 bases, leaving 8 bases between the germline ends. Germline V CDR1 and CDR2: MGHRA, YSYEKL. This CDR3 spans 15 amino acids. DNA of the CDR3: TGCGCCAGCAGCCAAACGCCTAGCTCCTACAATGAGCAGTTCTTC. As protein: CASSQTPSSYNEQFF.

The chain links TRBV12-3 or TRBV12-4 to TRBJ1-3; 7 positions agree with TRBD1. The CDR3 has 15 residues. Trimming at V came to 7 bases and at J to 0 bases, leaving 6 bases not matched to a gene. Here the CDR3 DNA reads TGTGCCAGCAATCGGGACAGCGGCTCTGGAAACACCATATATTTT. It yields the protein CASNRDSGSGNTIYF.

The chain employs TRBV6-6 and TRBJ1-1, with D unclear. The CDR3 consists of 13 residues. CDR1 is MNHNY and CDR2 is SVGAGI in the germline V gene (reference sequence). The V gene lost 0 bases and the J gene lost 4 bases, with 6 bases spanning the gap. CDR3 coding DNA: TGTGCCAGCAGTTACTCGTACTTCACTGAAGCTTTCTTT. Its protein is CASSYSYFTEAFF.